These 21 T cell receptor beta chains share one sample of origin, sequenced in a study of blood T cell repertoires in COVID-19. The method was immunoSEQ multiplex PCR; TCRdb's version includes in-frame clones alone and lacks a portion of them. Found here are roughly 200,000 clones, 84% of them singletons; the top ten hold more than 4.5%. Sequenced: peripheral blood. The receptors originated from a woman between 65 and 79 years old with active or convalescent COVID-19.

The J gene is TRBJ1-5, the V gene TRBV29-1; maybe TRBD1 (5 bases). Germline CDR1 is SQVTM and CDR2 is ANQGSEA. The CDR3 has 12 residues. Trimming cost V 6 bases and J 7 bases, with 13 bases left between them. The CDR3 nucleotides are TGCAGCGTGGGGGGGGAAGCCCAGCCCCAGCATTTT. The encoded protein is CSVGGEAQPQHF.

V usage is TRBV19 and J usage is TRBJ1-1; weak D call: TRBD1 (6 bases). CDR3 length: 15 amino acids. V was shortened by 5 bases and J by 0 bases, with 13 bases between the two germline ends. Germline CDR1 LNHDA, CDR2 SQIVND (reference sequence). The CDR3 is CASSPMDSLNTEAFF. The CDR3 DNA follows: TGTGCCAGTAGTCCTATGGACAGTTTGAACACTGAAGCTTTCTTT.

The chain couples TRBV2 to TRBJ1-2, with a possible D match to TRBD1 (6 bases). Germline CDR1 and CDR2: SNHLY and FYNNEI. The CDR3 is 17 residues long. The germline V and J ends were trimmed by 6 bases and 2 bases, with 22 bases remaining between them. The DNA for the CDR3 is TGTGCCAGCAGCCTCGGGACAACCCTCTTGGGAAACTATGGCTACACCTTC. This encodes CASSLGTTLLGNYGYTF.

This clone occurred a few times. The V gene is TRBV19, the J gene TRBJ1-4; 8 bases line up with TRBD1. V dropped 7 bases and J dropped 5; count of bases not matched to a gene: 3. Germline CDR1 reads LNHDA; CDR2 reads SQIVND (reference sequence). This CDR3 contains 13 residues. CDR3 bases: TGTGCCAGTACCCGGACAGGGAATGAAAAACTGTTTTTT. Translated: CASTRTGNEKLFF.

J is TRBJ2-3 and V is TRBV9, with TRBD2 matching 14 bases. V gave up 0 bases and J gave up 6 bases; unmatched junction bases: 15. Per the germline V gene, CDR1 is SGDLS and CDR2 is YYNGEE. This CDR3 has 20 residues. The chain's CDR3 is CASSVDPASGLAGGMDTQYF. DNA of the CDR3: TGTGCCAGCAGCGTAGACCCGGCATCCGGACTAGCGGGAGGTATGGATACGCAGTATTTT.

This rearrangement joins TRBV5-1 to TRBJ1-1; D unclear. The V gene lost 2 bases and the J gene lost 3 bases, with 29 bases spanning the gap. The CDR3 contains 20 residues. Germline values: CDR1 SGHRS, CDR2 YFSETQ. The CDR3 DNA follows: TGCGCCAGCAGCTTCGAGGGCCTACACAATTTCCGAGGGTTTGACACTGAAGCTTTCTTT. Protein: CASSFEGLHNFRGFDTEAFF.

The J gene is TRBJ2-1, the V gene TRBV7-9, with D uncertain. Per the germline V gene, CDR1 is SEHNR and CDR2 is FQNEAQ (reference sequence). The CDR3 has 13 residues. The V and J ends lost 4 bases and 5 bases respectively, with 9 bases between them. The CDR3 DNA is TGTGCCAGCAGCTCTGGGCCTAACAATGAGCAGTTCTTC. Translated, it gives CASSSGPNNEQFF.

The V gene is TRBV2, the J gene TRBJ1-5, with a tentative D call TRBD1 (6 bases). Germline V gives CDR1 SNHLY, CDR2 FYNNEI. Trimming left V 3 bases short and J 5 bases short, with 14 bases between. The CDR3 has 15 residues. This CDR3 is CASSDTGKGDQPQHF. The DNA of the CDR3 is TGTGCCAGCAGTGATACGGGGAAGGGGGATCAGCCCCAGCATTTT.

This chain uses TRBV13 with TRBJ2-1; 7 bases agree with TRBD2. CDR1 and CDR2 (germline): PRHDT, FYEKMQ (reference sequence). The CDR3 totals 16 residues. J lost 5 bases, V lost 2 bases, and 9 bases had no gene match. The CDR3 protein is CASSLLGGRGNNEQFF. The CDR3, as DNA: TGTGCCAGCAGCTTACTTGGGGGGAGGGGTAACAATGAGCAGTTCTTC.

The V and J genes are TRBV19 and TRBJ2-7, with 11 positions matching TRBD2. The V segment lost 6 bases and the J segment 5 bases; nucleotides outside the gene matches: 15. The CDR3 extends over 17 amino acids. Per the germline V gene, CDR1 is LNHDA and CDR2 is SQIVND (reference sequence). Written as DNA, the CDR3 is TGTGCCAGTAGCCAGAGACTAGCGGGAACGGCGTCCCACGAGCAGTACTTC. Translated: CASSQRLAGTASHEQYF.

The rearrangement uses TRBV6-2 or TRBV6-3 and TRBJ1-2, with TRBD1 as a possible D gene (6 bases). The ends were cut back, 5 bases at V and 5 bases at J, with 12 bases in the middle. The CDR3 totals 13 residues. Germline V lookup: CDR1 MNHEY, CDR2 SVGEGT. CDR3 loop: CASSPDSTYGYTF. In DNA form, the CDR3 reads TGTGCCAGCAGTCCGGACAGCACGTATGGCTACACCTTC.

V gene TRBV7-9 combines with J gene TRBJ2-1, with TRBD1 matching 7 bases. Germline V gene sequence: CDR1 SEHNR, CDR2 FQNEAQ (reference sequence). With V trimmed by 5 bases and J by 8 bases, 6 bases remained unmatched. The CDR3 is 13 amino acids. The CDR3 DNA reads TGTGCCAGCAGCCTCCTAACAGGGGATGAGCAGTTCTTC. It translates to CASSLLTGDEQFF.

V usage is TRBV3-1 (or the pseudogene TRBV3-2) and J usage is TRBJ2-2; 8 positions agree with TRBD2. V lost 7 bases and J lost 4; bases outside the gene matches: 5. This CDR3 spans 14 amino acids. Per germline, CDR1 LGHDT and CDR2 YNNKEL (reference sequence). The CDR3 DNA reads TGTGCCAGCACGTGGCTAGCGGGCACCGGGGAGCTGTTTTTT. Translated: CASTWLAGTGELFF.

V gene TRBV7-9 combines with J gene TRBJ2-3, with D possibly TRBD2 on 5 matching bases. In germline, CDR1 is SEHNR, CDR2 FQNEAQ (reference sequence). The CDR3 extends over 14 amino acids. The V end was cut by 0 bases, the J end by 5 bases, with 9 bases between. The DNA for the CDR3 is TGTGCCAGCAGCTTAGCGGGAGCAGGAGATACGCAGTATTTT. Residues: CASSLAGAGDTQYF.

CDR3 in amino acids: CASSRGTDEAFF. The CDR3 nucleotides read TGTGCCAGCTCACGTGGGACAGATGAAGCTTTCTTT. This chain uses TRBV18 with TRBJ1-1, with 7 bases fitting TRBD1. V was pared by 4 bases and J by 7 bases, with 3 bases of the junction left unmatched. Germline V gene lookup returns CDR1 KGHSH and CDR2 LQKENI. The CDR3 loop spans 12 amino acids.

The chain links TRBV14 to TRBJ2-7, with 8 positions matching TRBD2. V lost 0 bases and J lost 5; bases outside the gene matches: 9. From germline, CDR1 is SGHDN and CDR2 FVKESK. This CDR3 comprises 16 residues. The CDR3 loop reads CASSQDGASGHHEQYF. CDR3 DNA sequence: TGTGCCAGCAGCCAAGATGGGGCTAGCGGGCACCACGAGCAGTACTTC.

On this clone itself: The sample contains more than one DNA sequence encoding this CDR3. J is TRBJ1-1 and V is TRBV14; D uncertain. Germline V lookup: CDR1 SGHDN, CDR2 FVKESK. The CDR3 has 14 residues. V shed 1 base and J shed 1 base, with 7 bases lying between them. CDR3 amino acids: CASSQVSGNTEAFF. CDR3 coding DNA: TGTGCCAGCAGCCAAGTTAGTGGGAACACTGAAGCTTTCTTT.

The chain links TRBV6-5 to TRBJ1-5; TRBD1 is a possible D gene (6 bases). The V end was cut by 6 bases, the J end by 2 bases, with 14 bases between. The germline V gene has CDR1 MNHEY and CDR2 SVGAGI. CDR3 length: 15 residues. The CDR3 DNA is TGTGCCAGCAGGGGCAGGGGAGGGCGCAATCAGCCCCAGCATTTT. This translates into CASRGRGGRNQPQHF.

The V gene is TRBV11-2, the J gene TRBJ1-2; D is unresolved. The germline V gene has CDR1 SGHAT and CDR2 FQNNGV. V was trimmed by 0 bases and J by 2 bases, leaving 10 bases between them. This CDR3 is 15 amino acids long. CDR3 sequence reads: CASSLERRGNYGYTF. DNA for the CDR3: TGTGCCAGCAGCTTAGAGCGGAGAGGGAACTATGGCTACACCTTC.

This sequence joins TRBV10-1 and TRBJ2-1; TRBD2 matches 8 bases. The CDR3 loop spans 12 amino acids. The ends lost 6 bases at V and 6 bases at J; junction bases unmatched: 1. CDR1 and CDR2 (germline): WNHNN, SYGVQD (reference sequence). The CDR3 loop reads CASRLAVNEQFF. The CDR3 region has the DNA TGCGCCAGCAGACTAGCGGTCAATGAGCAGTTCTTC.

The chain couples TRBV27 to TRBJ2-7; TRBD1 matches 9 bases. Germline trimming cut 2 bases from V and 4 bases from J; bases unmatched to any gene: 6. Germline CDR1 and CDR2: MNHEY and SMNVEV (reference sequence). The CDR3 length is 15 residues. The CDR3 protein is CASSLGTGNIYEQYF. In nucleotides, the CDR3 is TGTGCCAGCAGTTTAGGGACAGGGAATATATACGAGCAGTACTTC.